The 10 T cell receptor beta chains given below trace back to one sample, sequenced in a study of blood T cell repertoires in COVID-19. Using immunoSEQ multiplex PCR, the repertoire was profiled, and TCRdb retains in-frame clones only, with some absent. The data show under 300,000 clones, nearly 90% seen once. Sequencing was performed on PBMCs or T cells enriched from blood (not recorded which). The receptors were gathered from a woman between 55 and 75 years old who had recovered from COVID-19.

The rearrangement uses TRBV11-2 and TRBJ2-1; 8 nucleotides agree with TRBD2. Germline V lookup: CDR1 SGHAT, CDR2 FQNNGV. CDR3 length: 16 amino acids. The trim removed 1 base at V and 4 bases at J, leaving 6 bases unmatched. The DNA for the CDR3 is TGTGCCAGCAGCTTAGTCGGGGGGGGTCGATACAATGAGCAGTTCTTC. Translation gives CASSLVGGGRYNEQFF.

The chain uses TRBV11-1 and TRBJ2-2, with 9 nucleotides matching TRBD1. Germline trimming cut 5 bases from V and 7 bases from J; bases unmatched to any gene: 5. CDR1 is SGHAT and CDR2 is FQDESV in the germline V gene (reference sequence). CDR3 size: 14 residues. The CDR3 is CASSRGQGGGELFF. The CDR3 DNA follows: TGTGCCAGCAGCCGGGGACAGGGAGGCGGGGAGCTGTTTTTT.

The CDR3, as DNA: TGTGCCAGCAGCCACACCACAGGGTCCGTGACCCAGTACTTC. It codes for CASSHTTGSVTQYF. This chain uses TRBV3-1 (or the pseudogene TRBV3-2) with TRBJ2-5; D perhaps matches TRBD1 (6 bases). V lost 3 bases and J 7 bases, leaving 15 bases between the germline ends. The V gene's germline CDR1 is LGHDT and CDR2 YNNKEL (reference sequence). There are 14 residues in the CDR3.

The V gene is TRBV3-1 (or the pseudogene TRBV3-2), the J gene TRBJ1-2, with a weak D call TRBD1 (5 bases). Germline V CDR1 and CDR2: LGHDT, YNNKEL (reference sequence). Trimming removed 3 bases from V and 1 base from J, with 12 bases in between. This CDR3 spans 15 amino acids. In DNA form, the CDR3 reads TGTGCCAGCAGCCACAGGGAGGGACTTAACTATGGCTACACCTTC. Its translation: CASSHREGLNYGYTF.

The genes are TRBV11-3 and TRBJ2-5, with TRBD2 matching over 7 bases. In germline, CDR1 is SGHNT, CDR2 YENEEA. Trimming removed 5 bases from V and 5 bases from J; junction bases left unmatched: 14. The CDR3 runs 16 residues. CDR3 sequence: CASSPLDAGEDETQYF. DNA for the CDR3: TGTGCCAGCAGCCCGCTAGACGCGGGAGAGGATGAGACCCAGTACTTC.

This rearrangement joins TRBV27 to TRBJ1-1, with D perhaps matching TRBD1 (6 bases). V was trimmed by 11 bases and J by 3 bases, leaving 19 bases between them. CDR1 and CDR2 (germline): MNHEY, SMNVEV (reference sequence). This CDR3 is 14 amino acids long. CDR3 in amino acids: CAANLREGDTEAFF. The CDR3 DNA is TGTGCCGCCAACTTAAGGGAGGGGGACACTGAAGCTTTCTTT.

This rearrangement joins TRBV7-8 to TRBJ1-6, with 11 bases lining up with TRBD1. The CDR3 length is 15 residues. Germline CDR1 SGHVS, CDR2 FQNEAQ. V shed 5 bases, J shed 9 bases, and the junction held 6 bases outside the gene matches. This chain's CDR3 is CASSIGQGATSPLHF. CDR3 DNA sequence: TGTGCCAGCAGCATAGGACAGGGGGCTACTTCACCCCTCCACTTT. The full variable domain, completed using reference TRBV7-8 and TRBJ1-6, is GAGVSQSPRYKVAKRGQDVALRCDPISGHVSLFWYQQALGQGPEFLTYFQNEAQLDKSGLPSDRFFAERPEGSVSTLKIQRTQQEDSAVYLCASSIGQGATSPLHFGNGTRLTVT.

The chain's CDR3 is CASSLNRVGNTIYF. DNA of the CDR3: TGTGCCAGCAGTTTAAACAGGGTGGGAAACACCATATATTTT. The chain joins TRBV28 to TRBJ1-3, with a possible D match to TRBD1 (6 bases). V was shortened by 2 bases and J by 4 bases, with 9 bases between the two germline ends. Germline lookup yields CDR1 MDHEN and CDR2 SYDVKM. This CDR3 is 14 amino acids long.

This chain links TRBV28 with TRBJ1-4; D uncertain. CDR3 length equals 13 residues. CDR1 and CDR2 (germline): MDHEN, SYDVKM. The V and J ends lost 3 bases and 9 bases respectively, with 11 bases between them. The CDR3 is CASSFAGSQKLFF. CDR3 nucleotide sequence: TGTGCCAGCAGTTTCGCGGGGTCGCAAAAACTGTTTTTT.

This clone appeared a few times. Here the CDR3 DNA reads TGTGCCAGCAGTCGAACCCCCGGACAGACTTCGGGCTACACCTTC. As protein: CASSRTPGQTSGYTF. The J gene is TRBJ1-2, the V gene TRBV11-2; D is perhaps TRBD1 (6 bases). Germline assignment: CDR1 SGHAT and CDR2 FQNNGV. The germline V and J ends were trimmed by 6 bases and 8 bases, with 22 bases remaining between them. This CDR3 region has 15 residues.